This is a list of T cell receptor beta chains from one sample in a study of T cell repertoires in cytomegalovirus infection. From the reads, TCRdb called clonotypes with MiXCR, one entry per CDR3 protein. Here the sample spans about 260,000 distinct CDR3 sequences, approximately 9.2% being singletons. The sample taken for sequencing was PBMCs. Every receptor here comes from a human donor in good health (CMV status not recorded). Some clones in this sample may be carry-over from other donors' samples. CDR3s include the opening cysteine and the closing phenylalanine or tryptophan. D genes are given only for firm matches. Clone size is not always given. Where it is, it says once, few, many or a class for expanded clones.

V: TRBV28
D: -
J: TRBJ1-2
size: few
CDR3: CASRPIGYSGGYTF
DNA: TGTGCCAGCAGGCCTATCGGGTATAGTGGTGGCTACACCTTC

V: TRBV28
D: -
J: TRBJ1-1
size: few
CDR3: CASSAGHITEAFF
DNA: TGTGCCAGCAGTGCCGGACATATCACTGAAGCTTTCTTT

V: TRBV7-2
D: -
J: TRBJ1-2
size: many
CDR3: CASSDGGLGGYTF
DNA: TGTGCCAGCAGCGACGGGGGGCTGGGAGGCTACACCTTC

V: TRBV28
D: TRBD1
J: TRBJ2-7
size: many
CDR3: CASRGQGLGEQYF
DNA: TGTGCCAGCAGGGGACAGGGGTTGGGCGAGCAGTACTTC

V: TRBV18
D: -
J: TRBJ1-6
size: few
CDR3: CASSPYLPPDSPLHF
DNA: TGTGCCAGCTCACCTTATTTGCCCCCCGATTCACCCCTCCACTTT

V: TRBV5-6
D: TRBD1
J: TRBJ2-7
size: many
CDR3: CASSADRDRDVNEQYF
DNA: TGTGCCAGCAGCGCGGACCGGGACAGGGACGTCAACGAGCAGTACTTC

V: TRBV7-8
D: TRBD1
J: TRBJ2-1
size: many
CDR3: CASSRLTGVYNEQFF
DNA: TGTGCCAGCAGCCGTTTGACAGGGGTATACAATGAGCAGTTCTTC

V: TRBV7-2
D: -
J: TRBJ1-2
size: many
CDR3: CASSSGITGRAGYTF
DNA: TGTGCCAGCAGCTCAGGAATAACAGGGAGGGCTGGCTACACCTTC

V: TRBV20-1
D: -
J: TRBJ1-2
size: -
CDR3: CSAPQLANYGYTF
DNA: TGCAGTGCCCCTCAGTTAGCTAACTATGGCTACACCTTC

V: TRBV14
D: TRBD1
J: TRBJ1-4
size: -
CDR3: CASSQDGTGLNEKLFF
DNA: TGTGCCAGCAGCCAAGACGGGACAGGTCTTAATGAAAAACTGTTTTTT

V: TRBV20-1
D: -
J: TRBJ1-2
size: few
CDR3: CSARDPLGRGYTF
DNA: TGCAGTGCTAGAGATCCGCTAGGGAGGGGCTACACCTTC

V: TRBV7-2
D: -
J: TRBJ2-7
size: many
CDR3: CASSLSTDYEQYF
DNA: TGTGCCAGCAGCTTAAGCACGGACTACGAGCAGTACTTC

V: TRBV7-6
D: TRBD1
J: TRBJ2-1
size: -
CDR3: CASSPRTGGSGNEQFF
DNA: TGTGCTAGCAGCCCCCGGACAGGGGGCTCGGGGAATGAGCAGTTCTTC

V: TRBV20-1
D: TRBD2
J: TRBJ2-1
size: -
CDR3: CSASISSGGASNEQFF
DNA: TGCAGTGCTTCTATCTCTAGCGGGGGCGCCTCGAATGAGCAGTTCTTC

V: TRBV9
D: TRBD1
J: TRBJ1-2
size: many
CDR3: CASSGEGTRDRVHGYTF
DNA: TGTGCCAGCAGCGGAGAGGGAACCCGGGACAGGGTCCATGGCTACACCTTC

V: TRBV7-2
D: -
J: TRBJ1-6
size: few
CDR3: CASSRNSYNSPLHF
DNA: TGTGCCAGCAGCCGAAACTCCTATAATTCACCCCTCCACTTT

V: TRBV12-3/TRBV12-4
D: -
J: TRBJ2-1
size: many
CDR3: CASSFLAGNEQFF
DNA: TGTGCCAGCAGTTTCCTGGCTGGTAATGAGCAGTTCTTC

V: TRBV28
D: -
J: TRBJ1-1
size: many
CDR3: CASSPPRQGAFF
DNA: TGTGCCAGCAGTCCCCCCCGGCAGGGAGCTTTCTTT

V: TRBV2
D: -
J: TRBJ2-3
size: few
CDR3: CASSDRGPTTDTQYF
DNA: TGTGCCAGCAGTGACAGAGGGCCCACCACAGATACGCAGTATTTT

V: TRBV7-2
D: TRBD1
J: TRBJ1-6
size: many
CDR3: CASSMSRTGGDSPLHF
DNA: TGTGCCAGCAGCATGAGCCGGACAGGGGGCGATTCACCCCTCCACTTT

V: TRBV7-8
D: -
J: TRBJ2-2
size: many
CDR3: CASSLRHPNTGELFF
DNA: TGTGCCAGCAGCTTACGCCACCCAAACACCGGGGAGCTGTTTTTT

V: TRBV6-2/TRBV6-3
D: TRBD1
J: TRBJ1-1
size: many
CDR3: CASSTGGWTEAFF
DNA: TGTGCCAGCAGTACAGGGGGCTGGACTGAAGCTTTCTTT

V: TRBV28
D: -
J: TRBJ1-6
size: -
CDR3: CASSSNTGSGALHF
DNA: TGTGCCAGCAGCTCAAATACAGGCAGCGGGGCCCTCCACTTT

V: TRBV14
D: -
J: TRBJ2-6
size: -
CDR3: CASSRGANVLTF
DNA: TGTGCCAGCAGCCGTGGGGCCAACGTCCTGACTTTC

V: TRBV7-2
D: TRBD2
J: TRBJ2-3
size: many
CDR3: CASSQGTSGNTDTQYF
DNA: TGTGCCAGCAGCCAGGGGACTAGCGGAAACACAGATACGCAGTATTTT

V: TRBV28
D: TRBD1
J: TRBJ1-6
size: -
CDR3: CASSIRTGYSPLHF
DNA: TGTGCCAGCAGCATTCGGACAGGGTATTCACCCCTCCACTTT

V: TRBV18
D: -
J: TRBJ1-1
size: -
CDR3: CASSPQGATGNTEAFF
DNA: TGTGCCAGCTCACCACAGGGTGCCACGGGGAACACTGAAGCTTTCTTT

V: TRBV4-3
D: -
J: TRBJ2-1
size: -
CDR3: CASSQEALQSSYNEQFF
DNA: TGCGCCAGCAGCCAAGAGGCCCTTCAGAGCTCCTACAATGAGCAGTTCTTC

V: TRBV6-2/TRBV6-3
D: -
J: TRBJ2-1
size: many
CDR3: CASRQGYNEQFF
DNA: TGTGCCAGCAGACAGGGATACAATGAGCAGTTCTTC

V: TRBV11-3
D: -
J: TRBJ1-1
size: many
CDR3: CASSLNGGGDTEAFF
DNA: TGTGCCAGCAGCTTAAATGGAGGGGGAGACACTGAAGCTTTCTTT

V: TRBV20-1
D: TRBD2
J: TRBJ2-2
size: few
CDR3: CSAMRGAAAGELFF
DNA: TGCAGTGCTATGCGGGGGGCAGCAGCCGGGGAGCTGTTTTTT

V: TRBV28
D: -
J: TRBJ1-2
size: many
CDR3: CASKDSLRGYTF
DNA: TGTGCCAGCAAGGACAGTTTAAGAGGCTACACCTTC

V: TRBV7-2
D: -
J: TRBJ2-5
size: many
CDR3: CASSLGSGGETQYF
DNA: TGTGCCAGCAGCTTAGGGTCCGGAGGAGAGACCCAGTACTTC

V: TRBV7-2
D: TRBD1
J: TRBJ1-6
size: many
CDR3: CASSLGQGATRSPLHF
DNA: TGTGCCAGCAGCTTGGGCCAGGGGGCGACACGTTCACCCCTCCACTTT

V: TRBV11-2
D: TRBD1
J: TRBJ2-1
size: many
CDR3: CASRGDSVNEQFF
DNA: TGTGCCAGCAGAGGGGACAGCGTGAATGAGCAGTTCTTC

V: TRBV5-6
D: -
J: TRBJ1-1
size: -
CDR3: CASSLGESEAFF
DNA: TGTGCCAGCAGCTTGGGAGAATCTGAAGCTTTCTTT

V: TRBV28
D: -
J: TRBJ2-7
size: many
CDR3: CASSLLRTYEQYF
DNA: TGTGCCAGCAGTTTATTACGGACCTACGAGCAGTACTTC

V: TRBV29-1
D: -
J: TRBJ1-1
size: -
CDR3: CSVEDGRGGNTEAFF
DNA: TGCAGCGTTGAAGATGGCCGGGGCGGGAACACTGAAGCTTTCTTT

V: TRBV7-2
D: -
J: TRBJ1-5
size: many
CDR3: CASTLVAGGNQPQHF
DNA: TGTGCCAGCACCCTAGTGGCGGGGGGAAATCAGCCCCAGCATTTT

V: TRBV7-2
D: TRBD1
J: TRBJ1-6
size: many
CDR3: CASSLGTGTASPLHF
DNA: TGTGCCAGCAGCTTAGGCACCGGGACAGCCTCACCCCTCCACTTT